These 12 T cell receptor beta chains originate from one sample sequenced in a study of post-analysis software for immune sequencing data. Unique molecular identifiers had been added to the TCR beta cDNA libraries. Via MiXCR, TCRdb re-called the PCR reads, giving one row per CDR3 protein. The sample includes more than 500,000 distinct CDR3 sequences, 34% of them seen just once. Regarding the study as a whole: TRBV segments more frequent in patients than in controls numbered a few and included TRBV5-6, TRBV5-1 and TRBV20-1.

Their antigen targets remain unknown. Sample: blood. The receptors derive from a girl aged 2-17 years with multiple sclerosis.

The chain joins TRBV5-1 to TRBJ2-3, with 10 bases identical to TRBD2. In germline, CDR1 is SGHRS, CDR2 YFSETQ. The CDR3 has 16 amino acids. The J segment lost 2 bases and the V segment lost 4 bases, leaving 7 bases of the junction unmatched. CDR3: CASSQTSGAYTDTQYF. The CDR3 DNA reads as TGCGCCAGCAGCCAAACTAGCGGGGCCTACACAGATACGCAGTATTTT.

The rearrangement uses TRBV20-1 and TRBJ2-3; tentative D call: TRBD2 (7 bases). Trimming shortened V by 3 bases and J by 1 base, and 17 bases separated the two germline ends. Looked up from germline, CDR1 is DFQATT and CDR2 is SNEGSKA (reference sequence). The CDR3 extends over 16 amino acids. DNA for the CDR3: TGCAGTGCTAGCCCCCGGGGGGCCTCTGGCACAGATACGCAGTATTTT. Translating it yields CSASPRGASGTDTQYF.

This clonotype was detected only a few times. V usage is TRBV5-1 and J usage is TRBJ2-1, with D possibly TRBD1 on 6 matching bases. This CDR3 contains 15 residues. Germline lookup yields CDR1 SGHRS and CDR2 YFSETQ. Trimming cost V 6 bases and J 1 base, with 14 bases left between them. The chain's CDR3 is CASKTLGGSYNEQFF. The CDR3 bases are TGCGCCAGCAAAACTCTAGGGGGATCCTACAATGAGCAGTTCTTC.

V is TRBV7-6 and J is TRBJ2-1; 10 nucleotides match TRBD2. V was clipped by 5 bases and J by 7 bases; unmatched bases: 14. Germline CDR1 is SGHVS and CDR2 is FNYEAQ. There are 17 residues in the CDR3. The CDR3 coding sequence is TGTGCCAGCAGCACCTCGCCCACCAGCGGGGGGGATAATGAGCAGTTCTTC. Amino acid sequence: CASSTSPTSGGDNEQFF.

This clonotype appeared a few times. The chain couples TRBV29-1 to TRBJ2-3; a possible D gene is TRBD1 (6 bases). V lost 4 bases and J lost 5, with 16 bases in between. Germline-derived CDR1 and CDR2 are SQVTM and ANQGSEA. The CDR3 consists of 14 residues. The CDR3 is CSVVVGAQGDTQYF. The DNA for the CDR3 is TGCAGCGTTGTCGTGGGGGCGCAGGGAGATACGCAGTATTTT.

The chain uses TRBV12-3 or TRBV12-4 and TRBJ1-1; D not certain. The CDR3 runs 11 residues. V lost 7 bases to trimming and J lost 5 bases, with 8 bases between them. The CDR3 nucleotides read TGTGCCAGCACATACCTTACTGAAGCTTTCTTT. Translation: CASTYLTEAFF.

The chain couples TRBV4-2 to TRBJ2-7; 8 nucleotides align to TRBD2. V shed 5 bases and J 2 bases; nucleotides not matched to a gene: 5. The germline gives CDR1 LGHNA, CDR2 YNFKEQ. CDR3 length: 14 amino acids. The DNA for the CDR3 is TGTGCCAGCAGCAAAAGCGGGAGTACCTACGAGCAGTACTTC. Translation: CASSKSGSTYEQYF.

V is TRBV7-9 and J is TRBJ1-1; a possible D gene is TRBD1 (5 bases). V gave up 5 bases and J gave up 1 base, with 14 bases separating them. This CDR3 has 15 amino acids. Germline V gives CDR1 SEHNR, CDR2 FQNEAQ (reference sequence). The CDR3 is CASSPNSGRNTEAFF. The CDR3 DNA reads as TGTGCCAGCAGCCCGAACTCGGGACGGAACACTGAAGCTTTCTTT.

This chain joins TRBV5-1 and TRBJ2-2, with D possibly TRBD1 on 6 matching bases. The CDR3 is 15 residues long. The V gene lost 1 base and the J gene lost 1 base, with 8 bases spanning the gap. The germline CDR1 and CDR2 sequences are SGHRS and YFSETQ. The CDR3 protein is CASSLTGKNTGELFF. The CDR3 DNA follows: TGCGCCAGCAGCTTGACAGGGAAGAACACCGGGGAGCTGTTTTTT.

V and J are TRBV7-8 and TRBJ2-3, with 10 bases fitting TRBD2. Germline V gene data show CDR1 as SGHVS and CDR2 as FQNEAQ. This CDR3 spans 14 amino acids. V trimming: 7 bases; J trimming: 4 bases; junction bases outside the gene matches: 5. As DNA, the CDR3 is TGTGCCAGCAAGGAGCGGGGGGGCTCAGATACGCAGTATTTT. Its translation is CASKERGGSDTQYF.

This clonotype was seen only a few times. One end of the junction varies from germline; a read error may be responsible. V and J are TRBV20-1 and TRBJ2-7; 10 bases line up with TRBD1. The CDR3 runs to 16 residues. The germline V gene has CDR1 DFQATT and CDR2 SNEGSKA (reference sequence). The CDR3 loop is CRASGTGAILAYEQYF. For the CDR3, the DNA is TGCAGGGCTAGTGGGACAGGGGCTATACTAGCCTACGAGCAGTACTTC.

This clonotype has just a few counts. The CDR3 coding sequence is TGTGCCAGCAGACGGACAGTTACTAACTATGGCTACACCTTC. This encodes CASRRTVTNYGYTF. The rearrangement links TRBV6-5 to TRBJ1-2; TRBD1 is a possible D gene (6 bases). Germline V gene sequence: CDR1 MNHEY, CDR2 SVGAGI. CDR3 length: 14 residues. V was clipped by 6 bases and J by 0 bases, with 11 bases between them.